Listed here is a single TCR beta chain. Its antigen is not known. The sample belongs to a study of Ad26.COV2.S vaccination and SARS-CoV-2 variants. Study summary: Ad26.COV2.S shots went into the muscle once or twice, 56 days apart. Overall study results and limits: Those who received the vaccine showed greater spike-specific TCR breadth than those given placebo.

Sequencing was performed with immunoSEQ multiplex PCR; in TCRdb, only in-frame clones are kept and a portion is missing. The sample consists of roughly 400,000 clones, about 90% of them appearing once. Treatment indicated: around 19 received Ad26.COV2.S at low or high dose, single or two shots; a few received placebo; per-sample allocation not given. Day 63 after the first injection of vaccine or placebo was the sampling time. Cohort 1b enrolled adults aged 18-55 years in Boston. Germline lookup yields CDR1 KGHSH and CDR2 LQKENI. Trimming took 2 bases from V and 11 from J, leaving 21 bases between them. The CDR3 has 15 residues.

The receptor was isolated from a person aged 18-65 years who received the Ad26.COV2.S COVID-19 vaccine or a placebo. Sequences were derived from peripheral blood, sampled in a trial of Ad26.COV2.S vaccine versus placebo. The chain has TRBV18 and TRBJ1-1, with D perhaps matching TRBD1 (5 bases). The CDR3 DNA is TGTGCCAGCTCACCAGGTAACGTTTTCCGGGACGAGGCTTTCTTT. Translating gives CASSPGNVFRDEAFF.